This TCR beta chain was retrieved from a study of blood T cell repertoires in COVID-19. Seattle patients were enrolled while actively infected and followed longitudinally. The V gene end was trimmed by 0 bases and the J gene end by 5 bases; junction bases not matched to a gene: 9. This CDR3 has 16 residues. Germline V lookup: CDR1 SGHRS, CDR2 YFSETQ. The table came from immunoSEQ multiplex PCR; TCRdb's copy has only in-frame clones and leaves some out. The sample lists 210,000 or so clones, more than 80% occurring once. Sequencing was performed on peripheral blood. The chain carries TRBV5-1 and TRBJ1-2; TRBD1 matches 8 bases. The receptor's source is a woman between 25 and 40 years old with COVID-19, enrolled during active disease. CDR3 DNA: TGCGCCAGCAGCTTGGATCCGGGACAGGCAAGATATGGCTACACCTTC. The encoded protein is CASSLDPGQARYGYTF.